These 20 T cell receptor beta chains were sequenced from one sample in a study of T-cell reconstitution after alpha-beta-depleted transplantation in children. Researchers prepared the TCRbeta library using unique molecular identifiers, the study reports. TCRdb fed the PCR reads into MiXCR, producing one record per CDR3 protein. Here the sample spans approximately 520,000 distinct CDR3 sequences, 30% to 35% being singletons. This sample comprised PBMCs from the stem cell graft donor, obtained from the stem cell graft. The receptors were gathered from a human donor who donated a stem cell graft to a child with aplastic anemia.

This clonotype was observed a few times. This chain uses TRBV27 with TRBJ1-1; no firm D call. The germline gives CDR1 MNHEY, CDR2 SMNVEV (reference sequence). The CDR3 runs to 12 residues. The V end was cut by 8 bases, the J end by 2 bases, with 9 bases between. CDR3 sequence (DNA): TGTGCCAGCCACGACACAAACACTGAAGCTTTCTTT. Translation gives CASHDTNTEAFF.

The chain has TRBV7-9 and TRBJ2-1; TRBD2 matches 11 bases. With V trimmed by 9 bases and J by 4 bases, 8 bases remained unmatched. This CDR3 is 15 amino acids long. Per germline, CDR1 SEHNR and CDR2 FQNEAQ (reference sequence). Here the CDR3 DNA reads TGTGCCAGTCAGCCGGGACTAGCGGCATACAATGAGCAGTTCTTC. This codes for CASQPGLAAYNEQFF.

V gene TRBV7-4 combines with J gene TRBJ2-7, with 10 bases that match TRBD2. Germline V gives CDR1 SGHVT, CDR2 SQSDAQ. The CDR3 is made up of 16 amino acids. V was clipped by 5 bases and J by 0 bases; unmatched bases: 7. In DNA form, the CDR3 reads TGTGCCAGCAGCCCCCCAGGGACTAGCGCCTCCTACGAGCAGTACTTC. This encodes CASSPPGTSASYEQYF.

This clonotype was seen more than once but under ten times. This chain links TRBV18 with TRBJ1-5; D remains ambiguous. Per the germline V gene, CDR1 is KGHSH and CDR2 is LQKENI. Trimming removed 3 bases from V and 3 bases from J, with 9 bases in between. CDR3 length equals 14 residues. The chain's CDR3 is CASSPAQYNQPQHF. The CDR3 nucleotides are TGTGCCAGCTCACCGGCACAGTACAATCAGCCCCAGCATTTT.

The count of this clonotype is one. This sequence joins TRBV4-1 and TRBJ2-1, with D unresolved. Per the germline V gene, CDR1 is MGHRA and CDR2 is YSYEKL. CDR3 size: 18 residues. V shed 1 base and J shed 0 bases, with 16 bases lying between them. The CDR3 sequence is CASSQAIRALSSYNEQFF. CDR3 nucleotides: TGCGCCAGCAGCCAAGCTATAAGGGCTCTGAGCTCCTACAATGAGCAGTTCTTC.

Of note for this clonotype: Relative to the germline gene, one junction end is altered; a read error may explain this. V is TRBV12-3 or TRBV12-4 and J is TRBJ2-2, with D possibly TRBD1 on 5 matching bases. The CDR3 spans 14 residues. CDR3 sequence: CASSLDQGARELFF. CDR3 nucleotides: TGTGCAAGCAGTTTGGATCAGGGCGCCCGGGAGCTGTTTTTT.

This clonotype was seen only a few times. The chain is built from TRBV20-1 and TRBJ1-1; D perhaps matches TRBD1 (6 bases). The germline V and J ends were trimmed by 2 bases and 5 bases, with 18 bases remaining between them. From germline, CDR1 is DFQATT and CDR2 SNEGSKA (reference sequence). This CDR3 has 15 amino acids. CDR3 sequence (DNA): TGCAGTGCTAGACCTTGGACCCAGGGGTCAACTGAAGCTTTCTTT. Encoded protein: CSARPWTQGSTEAFF.

CDR3 region: CASSPKLAGVVDTQYF. CDR3 sequence (DNA): TGTGCCAGCAGTCCGAAACTAGCGGGAGTAGTAGATACGCAGTATTTT. The chain employs TRBV7-9 and TRBJ2-3; TRBD2 aligns across 11 bases. CDR3 length: 16 residues. V trimming: 6 bases; J trimming: 5 bases; junction bases outside the gene matches: 10. Germline loops: CDR1 SEHNR, CDR2 FQNEAQ (reference sequence).

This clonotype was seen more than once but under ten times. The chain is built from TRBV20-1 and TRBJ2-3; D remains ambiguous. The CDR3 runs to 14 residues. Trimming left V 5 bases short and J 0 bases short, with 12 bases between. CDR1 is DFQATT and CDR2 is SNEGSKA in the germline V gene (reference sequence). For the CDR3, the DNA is TGCAGTGCTGGAATAATTACTAGCACAGATACGCAGTATTTT. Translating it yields CSAGIITSTDTQYF.

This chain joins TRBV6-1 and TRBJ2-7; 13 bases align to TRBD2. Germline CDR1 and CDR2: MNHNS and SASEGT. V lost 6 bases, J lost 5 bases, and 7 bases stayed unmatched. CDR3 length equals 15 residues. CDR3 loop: CASRRTSGSFHEQYF. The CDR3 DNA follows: TGTGCCAGCAGGAGGACTAGCGGGAGTTTCCACGAGCAGTACTTC.

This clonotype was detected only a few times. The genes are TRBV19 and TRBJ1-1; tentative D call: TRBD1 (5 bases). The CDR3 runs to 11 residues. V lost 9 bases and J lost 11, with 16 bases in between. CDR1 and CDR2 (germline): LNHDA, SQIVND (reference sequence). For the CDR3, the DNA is TGTGCCAGCGGGACTCCGATTCTGGCTTTCTTT. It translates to CASGTPILAFF.

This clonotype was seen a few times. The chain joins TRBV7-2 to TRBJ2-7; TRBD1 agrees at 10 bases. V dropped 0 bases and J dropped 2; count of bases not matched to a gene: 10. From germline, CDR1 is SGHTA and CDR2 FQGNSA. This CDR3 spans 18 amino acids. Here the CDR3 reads CASSLAGGPGTGAYEQYF. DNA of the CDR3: TGTGCCAGCAGCTTAGCGGGTGGCCCCGGGACAGGGGCCTACGAGCAGTACTTC. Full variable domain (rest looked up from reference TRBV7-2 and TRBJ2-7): GAGVSQSPSNKVTEKGKDVELRCDPISGHTALYWYRQSLGQGLEFLIYFQGNSAPDKSGLPSDRFSAERTGGSVSTLTIQRTQQEDSAVYLCASSLAGGPGTGAYEQYFGPGTRLTVT.

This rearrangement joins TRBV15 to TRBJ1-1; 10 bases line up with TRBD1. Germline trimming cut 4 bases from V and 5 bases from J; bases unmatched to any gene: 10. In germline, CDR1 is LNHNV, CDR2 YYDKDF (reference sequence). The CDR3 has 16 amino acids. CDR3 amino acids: CATSKGQGGYWTEAFF. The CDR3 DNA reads TGTGCCACCAGCAAAGGACAGGGGGGGTATTGGACTGAAGCTTTCTTT.

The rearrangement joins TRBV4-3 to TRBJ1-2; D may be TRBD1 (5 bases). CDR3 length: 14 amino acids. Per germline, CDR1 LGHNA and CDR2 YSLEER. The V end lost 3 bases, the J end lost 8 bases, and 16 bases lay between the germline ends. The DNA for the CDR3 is TGCGCCAGCAGCCATAAGGGACTCGGGGGGGGCTACACCTTC. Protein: CASSHKGLGGGYTF.

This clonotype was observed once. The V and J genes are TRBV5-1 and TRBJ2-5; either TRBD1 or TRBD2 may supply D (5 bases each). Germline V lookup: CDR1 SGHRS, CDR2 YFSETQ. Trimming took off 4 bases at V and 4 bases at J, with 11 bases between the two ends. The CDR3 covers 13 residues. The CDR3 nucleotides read TGCGCCAGCAGCACGGGACGGCTAGAGACCCAGTACTTC. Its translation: CASSTGRLETQYF.

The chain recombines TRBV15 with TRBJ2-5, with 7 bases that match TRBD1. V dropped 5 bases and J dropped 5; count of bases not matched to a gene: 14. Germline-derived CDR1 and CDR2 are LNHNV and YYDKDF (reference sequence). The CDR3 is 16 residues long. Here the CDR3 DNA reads TGTGCCACCAGCTACGGTGCAGGGGGTTTTGGGGAGACCCAGTACTTC. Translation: CATSYGAGGFGETQYF.

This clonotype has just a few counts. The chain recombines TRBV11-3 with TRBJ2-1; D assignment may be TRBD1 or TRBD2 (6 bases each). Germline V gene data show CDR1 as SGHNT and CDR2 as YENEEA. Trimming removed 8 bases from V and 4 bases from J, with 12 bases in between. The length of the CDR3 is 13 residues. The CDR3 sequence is CASGRGGYNEQFF. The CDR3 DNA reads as TGTGCCAGCGGTCGAGGGGGGTACAATGAGCAGTTCTTC.

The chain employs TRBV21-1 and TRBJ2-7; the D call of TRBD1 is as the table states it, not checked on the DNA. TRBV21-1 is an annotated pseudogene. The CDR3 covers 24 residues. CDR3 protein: CASSKGGIGQGPPLAESTSYEQYV. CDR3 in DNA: TGTGCCAGCAGCAAAGGGGGGATTGGACAGGGGCCACCACTAGCGGAGAGTACCTCCTACGAGCAGTACGTC.

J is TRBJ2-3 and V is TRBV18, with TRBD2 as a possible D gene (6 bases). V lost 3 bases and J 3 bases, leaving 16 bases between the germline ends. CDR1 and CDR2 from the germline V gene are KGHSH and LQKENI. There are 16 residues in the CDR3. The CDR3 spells CASSPLPVADTDTQYF. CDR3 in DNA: TGTGCCAGCTCACCCCTTCCGGTAGCGGATACAGATACGCAGTATTTT.

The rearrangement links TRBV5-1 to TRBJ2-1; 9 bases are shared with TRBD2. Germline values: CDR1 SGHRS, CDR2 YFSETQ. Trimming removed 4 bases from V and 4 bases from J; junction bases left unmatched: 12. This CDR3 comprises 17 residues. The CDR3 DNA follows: TGCGCCAGCAGCGTCTTGGAAGGGCTAGCGGGGTACAATGAGCAGTTCTTC. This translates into CASSVLEGLAGYNEQFF. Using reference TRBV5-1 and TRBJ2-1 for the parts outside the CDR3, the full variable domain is KAGVTQTPRYLIKTRGQQVTLSCSPISGHRSVSWYQQTPGQGLQFLFEYFSETQRNKGNFPGRFSGRQFSNSRSEMNVSTLELGDSALYLCASSVLEGLAGYNEQFFGPGTRLTVL.